The rows below give T cell receptor beta chains drawn from one sample of a study of T cells after yellow fever vaccination. TCRdb fed the 5' RACE reads into MiXCR, producing one record per CDR3 protein. The repertoire holds about 75,000 distinct CDR3 sequences, with around 7.1% as singletons. Sequencing used CD8+ T cells sorted from PBMCs, obtained 10 to 11 days after the first yellow fever vaccination. The receptors originated from a man aged 18 to 35 who received the YFV17D yellow fever vaccine. Each CDR3 is given with its conserved first and last residue. Each record gives: V gene, J gene, clone size, CDR3 length, CDR3 protein. Expanded clones get a size class; other rows say once, few or many, or leave the size out.

>TRBV27|TRBJ2-7|many|16
CASSLYSTGTTYEQYF
>TRBV3-1|TRBJ2-3|few|16
CASSQDRGGTSDTQYF
>TRBV6-5|TRBJ1-2|NA|13
CASSYSGVRSYTF
>TRBV12-3/TRBV12-4|TRBJ2-7|many|13
CASSWGQSYEQYF
>TRBV4-3|TRBJ2-1|many|14
CASSQDPSSREQFF
>TRBV12-3/TRBV12-4|TRBJ2-2|many|16
CASSFNRDPNTGELFF
>TRBV27|TRBJ2-1|many|15
CASSSGLAAYNEQFF
>TRBV9|TRBJ2-1|NA|16
CASSVDRDRDDNEQFF
>TRBV9|TRBJ2-5|few|15
CASSEASRGRETQYF
>TRBV5-1|TRBJ2-1|few|14
CASSLLALYNEQFF
>TRBV20-1|TRBJ2-1|many|19
CSAAGEWGTSGIPGYEQFF
>TRBV5-4|TRBJ2-3|many|16
CASSLAVAGGTDTQYF
>TRBV10-3|TRBJ2-1|NA|13
CAISPRGLDEQFF
>TRBV4-1|TRBJ2-7|many|13
CASSHRDSYEQYF
>TRBV5-1|TRBJ2-5|many|15
CASSPYGQAQETQYF
>TRBV5-6|TRBJ2-6|NA|18
CASSLGTVLVSGANVLTF
>TRBV5-4|TRBJ1-4|NA|15
CASSATGQGEEKLFF
>TRBV6-1|TRBJ1-2|NA|16
CASTLSTGRPIYGYTF
>TRBV15|TRBJ2-1|few|16
CATSSFTGTGGDEQFF
>TRBV7-9|TRBJ2-1|few|15
CASSFYQSSYNEQFF
>TRBV12-3/TRBV12-4|TRBJ2-1|many|13
CASSLTGYNEQFF
>TRBV12-3/TRBV12-4|TRBJ2-5|many|15
CASSLGSGGAETQYF
>TRBV4-2|TRBJ2-7|many|15
CASSLGTSLTDEQYF
>TRBV5-8|TRBJ1-5|few|14
CASSLAGSNQPQHF
>TRBV19|TRBJ2-1|NA|14
CASSIVNSGGEQFF
>TRBV25-1|TRBJ1-6|NA|15
CASSARGRRLPPLHF
>TRBV7-2|TRBJ2-1|many|15
CASSLAGQGYNEQFF
>TRBV5-1|TRBJ2-7|few|15
CASSFGTGDPYEQYF
>TRBV27|TRBJ2-4|NA|14
CASSKNRPRDIQYF
>TRBV12-3/TRBV12-4|TRBJ2-3|many|20
CASRTLETTFEGLSTDTQYF
>TRBV4-1|TRBJ2-1|many|15
CASSPGTGGDNEQFF